This T cell receptor (beta chain) is drawn from a study of T-cell memory formation after mild COVID-19. Study outcomes and limitations: Clones contracting over day 15 to 85 were CD4/CD8 balanced, with later expanders leaning CD4+.

TCRdb passed the 5' RACE reads through MiXCR, listing each CDR3 protein once. The sample includes 450,000 to 650,000 distinct CDR3 sequences, 20% of them seen just once. This CDR3 has 18 residues. Germline V gives CDR1 DFQATT, CDR2 SNEGSKA (reference sequence). The V end lost 4 bases, the J end lost 6 bases, and 29 bases lay between the germline ends. Turning to this clonotype: The antigen is undetermined.

The TCR was taken from an adult woman who had mild COVID-19 (a few samples of this study predate the infection). Cell type and time point are not known. The genes are TRBV20-1 and TRBJ2-3; perhaps TRBD2 as D (6 bases). The sample was PBMCs or a T cell subset sorted from them (not recorded which). CDR3 in DNA: TGCAGTGCTATCAGCCTCGGGGGAGATCCCGTGGACCCGGATACGCAGTATTTT. Its protein product is CSAISLGGDPVDPDTQYF.